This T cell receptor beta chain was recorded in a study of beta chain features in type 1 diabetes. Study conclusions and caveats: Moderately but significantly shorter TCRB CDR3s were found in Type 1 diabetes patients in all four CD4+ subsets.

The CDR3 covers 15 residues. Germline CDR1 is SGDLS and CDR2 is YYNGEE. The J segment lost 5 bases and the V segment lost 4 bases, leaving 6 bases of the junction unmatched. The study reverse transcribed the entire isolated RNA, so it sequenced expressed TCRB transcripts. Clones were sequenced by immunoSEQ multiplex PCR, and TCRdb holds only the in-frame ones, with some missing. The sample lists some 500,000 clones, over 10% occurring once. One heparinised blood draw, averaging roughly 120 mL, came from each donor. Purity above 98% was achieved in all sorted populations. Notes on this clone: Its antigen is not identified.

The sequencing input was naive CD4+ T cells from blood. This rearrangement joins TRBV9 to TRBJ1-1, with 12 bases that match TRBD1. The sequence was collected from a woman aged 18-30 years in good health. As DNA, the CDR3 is TGTGCCAGCAGCCCCGGGACAGGGGGCCGGACTGAAGCTTTCTTT. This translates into CASSPGTGGRTEAFF.